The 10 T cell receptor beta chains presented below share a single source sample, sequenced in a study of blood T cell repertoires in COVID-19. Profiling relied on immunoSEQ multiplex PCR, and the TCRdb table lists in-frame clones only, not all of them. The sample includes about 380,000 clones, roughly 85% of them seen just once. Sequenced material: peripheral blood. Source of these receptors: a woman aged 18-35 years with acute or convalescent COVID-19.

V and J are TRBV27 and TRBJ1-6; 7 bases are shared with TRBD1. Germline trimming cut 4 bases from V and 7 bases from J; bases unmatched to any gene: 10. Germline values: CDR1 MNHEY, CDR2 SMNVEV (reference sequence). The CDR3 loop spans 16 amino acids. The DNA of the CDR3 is TGTGCCAGCAGTTATCGGGGGACAGAAAGAAATTCACCCCTCCACTTT. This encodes CASSYRGTERNSPLHF.

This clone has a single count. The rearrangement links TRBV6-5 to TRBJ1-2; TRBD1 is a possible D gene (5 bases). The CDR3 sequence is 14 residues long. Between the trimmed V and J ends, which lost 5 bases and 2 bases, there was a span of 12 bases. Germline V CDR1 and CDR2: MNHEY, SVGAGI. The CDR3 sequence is CASSPDSTNYGYTF. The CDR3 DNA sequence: TGTGCCAGCAGTCCCGACAGTACCAACTATGGCTACACCTTC.

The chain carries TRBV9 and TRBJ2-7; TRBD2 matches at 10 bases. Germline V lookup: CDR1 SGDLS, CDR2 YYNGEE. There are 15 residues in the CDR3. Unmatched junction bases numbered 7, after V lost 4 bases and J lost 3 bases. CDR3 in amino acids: CASSTSGGAGYEQYF. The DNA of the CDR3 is TGTGCCAGCAGCACCAGCGGGGGGGCCGGCTACGAGCAGTACTTC. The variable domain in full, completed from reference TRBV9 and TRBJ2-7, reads DSGVTQTPKHLITATGQRVTLRCSPRSGDLSVYWYQQSLDQGLQFLIQYYNGEERAKGNILERFSAQQFPDLHSELNLSSLELGDSALYFCASSTSGGAGYEQYFGPGTRLTVT.

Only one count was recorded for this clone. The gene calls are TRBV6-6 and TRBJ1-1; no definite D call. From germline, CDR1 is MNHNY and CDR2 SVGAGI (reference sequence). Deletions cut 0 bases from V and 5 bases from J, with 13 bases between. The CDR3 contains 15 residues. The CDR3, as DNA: TGTGCCAGCAGTTACTCCTCAGGACTGGTAACTGAAGCTTTCTTT. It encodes CASSYSSGLVTEAFF.

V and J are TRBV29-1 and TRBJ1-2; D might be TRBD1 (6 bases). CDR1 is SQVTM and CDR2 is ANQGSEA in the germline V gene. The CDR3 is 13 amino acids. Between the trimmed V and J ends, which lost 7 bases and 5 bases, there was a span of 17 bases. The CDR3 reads CSGVNTGSYGYTF. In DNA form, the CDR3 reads TGCAGCGGGGTAAACACAGGGTCGTATGGCTACACCTTC.

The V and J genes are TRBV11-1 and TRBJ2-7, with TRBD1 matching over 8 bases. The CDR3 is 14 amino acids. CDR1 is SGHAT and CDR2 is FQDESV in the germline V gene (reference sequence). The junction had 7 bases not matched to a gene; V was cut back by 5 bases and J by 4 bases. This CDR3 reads CASSHGQGGYEQYF. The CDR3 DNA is TGTGCCAGCAGCCACGGACAGGGTGGGTACGAGCAGTACTTC.

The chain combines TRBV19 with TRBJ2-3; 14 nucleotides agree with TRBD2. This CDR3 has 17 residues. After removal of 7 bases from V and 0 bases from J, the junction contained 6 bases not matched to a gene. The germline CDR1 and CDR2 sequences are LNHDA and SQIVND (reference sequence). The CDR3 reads CASNPGLAGESTDTQYF. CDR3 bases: TGTGCCAGTAACCCGGGACTAGCGGGGGAAAGCACAGATACGCAGTATTTT.

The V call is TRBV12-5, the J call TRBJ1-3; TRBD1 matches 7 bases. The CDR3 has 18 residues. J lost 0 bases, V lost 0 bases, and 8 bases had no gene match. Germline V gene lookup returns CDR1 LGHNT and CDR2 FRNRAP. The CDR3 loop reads CASGLVLGQTISGNTIYF. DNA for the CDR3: TGTGCTAGTGGTTTGGTACTGGGACAGACGATCTCTGGAAACACCATATATTTT.

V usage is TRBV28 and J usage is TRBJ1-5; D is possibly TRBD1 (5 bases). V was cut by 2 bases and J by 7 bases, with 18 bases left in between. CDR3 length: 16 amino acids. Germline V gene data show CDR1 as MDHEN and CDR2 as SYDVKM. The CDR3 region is CASSLRRAQGGQPQHF. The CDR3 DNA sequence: TGTGCCAGCAGTTTAAGGAGGGCGCAGGGAGGGCAGCCCCAGCATTTT.

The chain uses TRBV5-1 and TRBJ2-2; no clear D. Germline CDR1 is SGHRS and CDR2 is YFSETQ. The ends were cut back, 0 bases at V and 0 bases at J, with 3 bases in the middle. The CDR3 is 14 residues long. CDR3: CASSLAPNTGELFF. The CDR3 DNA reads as TGCGCCAGCAGCTTGGCTCCGAACACCGGGGAGCTGTTTTTT. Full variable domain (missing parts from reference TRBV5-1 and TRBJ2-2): KAGVTQTPRYLIKTRGQQVTLSCSPISGHRSVSWYQQTPGQGLQFLFEYFSETQRNKGNFPGRFSGRQFSNSRSEMNVSTLELGDSALYLCASSLAPNTGELFFGEGSRLTVL.